Each of the 26 T cell receptor beta chains below was sequenced from the same sample in a study of T cells in women clearing cervical HPV infection. Sequencing was performed with immunoSEQ multiplex PCR; in TCRdb, only in-frame clones are kept and a portion is missing. This sample's table has roughly 42,000 clones. Sequenced material: blood buffy coat. These receptors were collected from a woman aged 18-69 years with a cervical HPV16 infection that either progressed to CIN3+ or cleared (not recorded which).

Concerning this clone: The read terminates 3 residues before the CDR3 end, so the remaining end is supplied by the germline J gene. V gene TRBV7-3 combines with J gene TRBJ2-4, with TRBD1 identical over 8 bases. This CDR3 is built from 13 residues. The germline gives CDR1 SGHTA, CDR2 FQGTGA. The junction had 4 bases not matched to a gene; V was cut back by 6 bases and J by 6 bases. CDR3 residues: CASSRDRLNIQYF. CDR3 DNA, as far as it was read: TGTGCCAGCAGTAGGGACAGGTTAAACATT.

On this clone itself: The CDR3 extends 3 residues past the end of the read, so its final part is completed from the germline J gene. The chain combines TRBV7-8 with TRBJ2-3; maybe TRBD1 (6 bases). The CDR3 length is 15 residues. The V end lost 4 bases, the J end lost 2 bases, and 13 bases lay between the germline ends. Germline V lookup: CDR1 SGHVS, CDR2 FQNEAQ. The CDR3 DNA, read in part, is TGTGCCAGCAGCTCCGGGACACAAGTCACAGATACG. This encodes CASSSGTQVTDT. The entire CDR3 is CASSSGTQVTDTQYF. The variable domain in full, with the rest retrieved from reference TRBV7-8 and TRBJ2-3, is GAGVSQSPRYKVAKRGQDVALRCDPISGHVSLFWYQQALGQGPEFLTYFQNEAQLDKSGLPSDRFFAERPEGSVSTLKIQRTQQEDSAVYLCASSSGTQVTDTQYFGPGTRLTVL.

Comments on this clone: The CDR3 extends 3 residues past the end of the read, so its final part is completed from the germline J gene. The V and J genes are TRBV6-2 or TRBV6-3 and TRBJ2-7; 9 bases fit TRBD1. V was pared by 6 bases and J by 1 base, with 10 bases of the junction left unmatched. Germline V lookup: CDR1 MNHEY, CDR2 SVGEGT. This CDR3 region has 16 residues. The sequenced CDR3 bases are TGTGCCAGCAGCCGAAACTCCGGGACAGGGTCCTACGAG. It translates to CASSRNSGTGSYE. The full CDR3 protein is CASSRNSGTGSYEQYF.

Concerning this clone: The CDR3 end lies 3 residues beyond the end of the read and is filled in from the germline J gene. The chain combines TRBV6-2 or TRBV6-3 with TRBJ2-7; 7 nucleotides match TRBD1. The germline CDR1 and CDR2 sequences are MNHEY and SVGEGT. The CDR3 spans 12 residues. J was trimmed by 4 bases and V by 4 bases; bases with no gene match: 1. Incomplete CDR3 DNA: TGTGCCAGCAGTTGGACAGGTTACGAG. Residues: CASSWTGYE. The whole CDR3 protein reads CASSWTGYEQYF.

As to this clone: With the read ending 3 residues before the CDR3 end, the germline J gene is used to fill in that end. This chain joins TRBV7-3 and TRBJ2-3; D gene unclear. The CDR3 runs to 13 residues. Per the germline V gene, CDR1 is SGHTA and CDR2 is FQGTGA. The CDR3 region is CASSALIQETQYF. CDR3 DNA, as far as it was read: TGTGCCAGCAGCGCACTGATCCAAGAGACG.

In regard to this clone: The observed sequence ends 3 residues before the CDR3 terminus, with the missing tail filled in from the germline J gene. The V call is TRBV5-6, the J call TRBJ1-4; D unclear. The V end lost 3 bases, the J end lost 2 bases, and 5 bases lay between the germline ends. This CDR3 comprises 13 residues. The germline V gene has CDR1 SGHDT and CDR2 YYEEEE. The part of the CDR3 DNA that was read is TGTGCCAGCAGCTATCCGACTAATGAAAAA. Amino acids: CASSYPTNEK. The CDR3, in full, reads CASSYPTNEKLFF.

Note on this clone: The CDR3 extends 3 residues past the end of the read, so its final part is completed from the germline J gene. The chain couples TRBV11-2 to TRBJ2-2; TRBD2 aligns across 9 bases. The CDR3 totals 14 residues. The junction had 2 bases not matched to a gene; V was cut back by 1 base and J by 8 bases. Germline V gene sequence: CDR1 SGHAT, CDR2 FQNNGV. The sequenced part of the CDR3 DNA is TGTGCCAGCAGCTTAGTAGCGGGGGTAGGGGAG. Residues: CASSLVAGVGE. The whole CDR3 sequence is CASSLVAGVGELFF.

To note about this clone: The read ends 3 residues early relative to the CDR3; the germline J gene fills the gap. The V call is TRBV7-9, the J call TRBJ1-4; no reliable D call. The CDR3 is made up of 15 amino acids. Deletions cut 8 bases from V and 8 bases from J, with 21 bases between. Germline lookup yields CDR1 SEHNR and CDR2 FQNEAQ (reference sequence). The sequenced part of the CDR3 DNA is TGTGCCAGCGGATCACTACGCACGAATACAGAAAAA. Translation gives CASGSLRTNTEK. The complete CDR3 sequence is CASGSLRTNTEKLFF. Combining the CDR3 with reference TRBV7-9 and TRBJ1-4 gives the whole variable domain DTGVSQNPRHKITKRGQNVTFRCDPISEHNRLYWYRQTLGQGPEFLTYFQNEAQLEKSRLLSDRFSAERPKGSFSTLEIQRTEQGDSAMYLCASGSLRTNTEKLFFGSGTQLSVL.

Concerning this clone itself: The read finishes 3 residues shy of the CDR3 end, and the germline J gene is used to complete it. J is TRBJ2-1 and V is TRBV7-2, with D perhaps matching TRBD1 (6 bases). CDR1 and CDR2 from the germline V gene are SGHTA and FQGNSA. The CDR3 totals 15 residues. V lost 7 bases to trimming and J lost 6 bases, with 19 bases between them. The sequenced part of the CDR3 DNA is TGTGCCAGCACCAAAACGACAGGTTGGGTCAATGAG. It translates to CASTKTTGWVNE. The entire CDR3 reads CASTKTTGWVNEQFF. The whole variable domain, filled in from reference TRBV7-2 and TRBJ2-1, reads GAGVSQSPSNKVTEKGKDVELRCDPISGHTALYWYRQSLGQGLEFLIYFQGNSAPDKSGLPSDRFSAERTGGSVSTLTIQRTQQEDSAVYLCASTKTTGWVNEQFFGPGTRLTVL.

Concerning this clone: The sequence runs out 3 residues before the end of the CDR3; the remainder is reconstructed from the germline J gene. The chain has TRBV30 and TRBJ1-4, with 10 bases aligning to TRBD1. Germline loops: CDR1 GTSNPN, CDR2 SVGIG (reference sequence). This CDR3 region has 15 residues. Trimming at V came to 4 bases and at J to 8 bases, leaving 10 bases not matched to a gene. The covered CDR3 bases are TGTGCCTGGACTTTAGGACAGGGGGTAGGAGAAAAA. This encodes CAWTLGQGVGEK. The entire CDR3 sequence reads CAWTLGQGVGEKLFF.

With regard to this clone: The read comes to an end 3 residues before the CDR3 does, leaving the germline J gene to fill in the end. This rearrangement joins TRBV7-3 to TRBJ1-1, with D tentatively TRBD1 (5 bases). Germline V gene data show CDR1 as SGHTA and CDR2 as FQGTGA. The CDR3 spans 13 residues. V shed 4 bases and J shed 5 bases, with 11 bases lying between them. The CDR3 sequence is CASSSKGATEAFF. The part of the CDR3 DNA that was read is TGTGCCAGCAGCTCCAAAGGGGCGACTGAA.

The sequenced CDR3 bases are TGTGCCAGCTCATCTGACAGGGGGCCTGGC. As protein: CASSSDRGPG. The entire CDR3 protein reads CASSSDRGPGAFF. The rearrangement joins TRBV18 to TRBJ1-1; TRBD1 matches 10 bases. The CDR3 extends 3 residues past the end of the read, so its final part is completed from the germline J gene. The CDR3 runs 13 residues. Germline-derived CDR1 and CDR2 are KGHSH and LQKENI. Full variable domain (missing parts from reference TRBV18 and TRBJ1-1): NAGVMQNPRHLVRRRGQEARLRCSPMKGHSHVYWYRQLPEEGLKFMVYLQKENIIDESGMPKERFSAEFPKEGPSILRIQQVVRGDSAAYFCASSSDRGPGAFFGQGTRLTVV.

Worth noting for this clone: The read ends 3 residues shy of where the CDR3 ends; the end is completed using the germline J gene. The chain recombines TRBV20-1 with TRBJ2-3, with 14 positions matching TRBD2. Germline CDR1 is DFQATT and CDR2 is SNEGSKA (reference sequence). The CDR3 consists of 18 residues. Losses at the gene ends were 6 bases for V and 1 base for J; bases not matched to a gene: 12. The part of the CDR3 DNA that was read is TGCAGTGCGAAGGGCGGGACTAGCGGGAGCTTCGGCACAGATACG. Translation: CSAKGGTSGSFGTDT. The full CDR3 is CSAKGGTSGSFGTDTQYF.

Notes on this clone: The sequenced fragment ends 3 residues before the CDR3 boundary, so the rest is inferred from the germline J gene. The J gene is TRBJ1-4, the V gene TRBV20-1, with D possibly TRBD1 on 5 matching bases. This CDR3 is 13 amino acids long. CDR1 is DFQATT and CDR2 is SNEGSKA in the germline V gene (reference sequence). The covered CDR3 bases are TGCAGTGCGAGGACAAGGGGTGATTCACCA. This encodes CSARTRGDSP. The entire CDR3 is CSARTRGDSPLFF.

Comments on this clone: The CDR3 is cut off 3 residues early in the read; its end comes from the germline J gene. The V and J genes are TRBV11-2 and TRBJ2-7; D remains ambiguous. V was trimmed by 0 bases and J by 6 bases, leaving 9 bases between them. The CDR3 totals 13 residues. Per germline, CDR1 SGHAT and CDR2 FQNNGV. The CDR3: CASSLEIASEQYF. The sequenced part of the CDR3 DNA is TGTGCCAGCAGCTTAGAGATCGCTAGCGAG.

Concerning this clone: Read coverage stops 3 residues before the CDR3 terminus; the germline J gene supplies the remainder. V usage is TRBV12-3 or TRBV12-4 and J usage is TRBJ2-7; D might be TRBD1 (5 bases). This CDR3 spans 14 amino acids. V was trimmed by 5 bases and J by 2 bases, leaving 13 bases between them. The CDR3 bases that were read are TGTGCCAGCAGTCCTTTAATGACAGCCTACGAG. This sequence encodes CASSPLMTAYE. The whole CDR3 region reads CASSPLMTAYEQYF.

As regards this clone: The sequenced fragment ends 3 residues before the CDR3 boundary, so the rest is inferred from the germline J gene. The chain employs TRBV7-3 and TRBJ2-3; 11 bases agree with TRBD1. This CDR3 contains 18 residues. The germline V gene has CDR1 SGHTA and CDR2 FQGTGA. CDR3 bases read: TGTGCCAGCAGCTTGACCGGGACAGGGGGACCGTACCAAGAGACG. Amino acid sequence: CASSLTGTGGPYQET. The whole CDR3 protein reads CASSLTGTGGPYQETQYF.

Regarding this clone: The CDR3 end lies 3 residues beyond the end of the read and is filled in from the germline J gene. The rearrangement links TRBV19 to TRBJ1-6; 7 bases align to TRBD1. This CDR3 is built from 17 residues. The junction had 7 bases not matched to a gene; V was cut back by 5 bases and J by 0 bases. Germline lookup yields CDR1 LNHDA and CDR2 SQIVND (reference sequence). The sequenced CDR3 bases are TGTGCCAGTAGTCCCCGGGACAGTAGCTCCTATAATTCACCC. Amino acids: CASSPRDSSSYNSP. The entire CDR3 reads CASSPRDSSSYNSPLHF.

As concerns this clone: Read data end 3 residues before the CDR3 end; the end is taken from the germline J gene. This sequence joins TRBV10-2 and TRBJ2-1; D is possibly TRBD1 (5 bases). Per the germline V gene, CDR1 is WSHSY and CDR2 is SAAADI. V was pared by 0 bases and J by 4 bases, with 10 bases between. The CDR3 sequence is 15 residues long. CDR3 region: CASSESQGLYNEQFF. CDR3 bases read: TGCGCCAGCAGTGAGTCCCAGGGATTATACAATGAG.

With regard to this clone: The sequence runs out 3 residues before the end of the CDR3; the remainder is reconstructed from the germline J gene. The J gene is TRBJ2-2, the V gene TRBV30; D remains unclear. Trimming took 2 bases from V and 4 from J, leaving 8 bases between them. Germline V CDR1 and CDR2: GTSNPN, SVGIG (reference sequence). This CDR3 has 13 residues. Partial CDR3 DNA: TGTGCCTGGAGTACCAGATCCACCGGGGAG. It is translated as CAWSTRSTGE. The complete CDR3 reads CAWSTRSTGELFF.

The CDR3 loop is CASSPGPSNQPQHF. CDR3 DNA, as far as it was read: TGTGCCAGCAGCCCAGGGCCCAGCAATCAGCCC. J is TRBJ1-5 and V is TRBV7-2; D might be TRBD1 (5 bases). The read gets to within 3 residues of the CDR3 end, and the germline J gene fills in the rest. The CDR3 extends over 14 amino acids. V dropped 5 bases and J dropped 1 base, with 9 bases sitting between them. Germline V gene data show CDR1 as SGHTA and CDR2 as FQGNSA.

Notes on this clone: Sequencing ends 3 residues short of the CDR3 end; the germline J gene provides the rest. The genes are TRBV2 and TRBJ2-1; D perhaps matches TRBD2 (7 bases). Trimming cost V 2 bases and J 2 bases, with 10 bases left between them. CDR3 length: 15 amino acids. Germline V gives CDR1 SNHLY, CDR2 FYNNEI. CDR3 DNA, as far as it was read: TGTGCCAGCAGTGAACCGGGGGGCGCCTACAATGAG. This translates into CASSEPGGAYNE. The CDR3 in full is CASSEPGGAYNEQFF. Based on the CDR3 plus reference TRBV2 and TRBJ2-1, the full variable domain is EPEVTQTPSHQVTQMGQEVILRCVPISNHLYFYWYRQILGQKVEFLVSFYNNEISEKSEIFDDQFSVERPDGSNFTLKIRSTKLEDSAMYFCASSEPGGAYNEQFFGPGTRLTVL.

Comment on this clone: Read data end 3 residues before the CDR3 end; the end is taken from the germline J gene. The V call is TRBV19, the J call TRBJ1-6; D is undetermined. CDR1 and CDR2 from the germline V gene are LNHDA and SQIVND (reference sequence). CDR3 size: 14 residues. V was clipped by 3 bases and J by 4 bases, with 7 bases between them. The CDR3 loop reads CASSIIEYNSPLHF. CDR3 bases read: TGTGCCAGTAGTATTATAGAATATAATTCACCC.

Comments on this clone: The DNA ends 3 residues before the CDR3 does, and the rest of the CDR3 is filled in from the germline J gene. The genes are TRBV19 and TRBJ2-2; 10 bases match TRBD1. CDR1 LNHDA and CDR2 SQIVND come from the germline V gene (reference sequence). The CDR3 has 16 residues. CDR3 amino acids: CASSIVIGTGASPLFF. The CDR3 DNA, read in part, is TGTGCCAGTAGTATTGTTATCGGGACAGGGGCGTCACCG.

For this clone: Read sequence stops 3 residues before the CDR3 end, and the germline J gene provides the missing end. The chain employs TRBV20-1 and TRBJ2-5, with 10 bases that match TRBD2. V dropped 1 base and J dropped 2; count of bases not matched to a gene: 10. In germline, CDR1 is DFQATT, CDR2 SNEGSKA (reference sequence). The CDR3 runs to 17 residues. CDR3 DNA (partial): TGCAGTGCTAGAGGCGCCGCAGCTAGCGGGGGTCAAGAGACC. It specifies CSARGAAASGGQET. The full CDR3 is CSARGAAASGGQETQYF.

In the case of this clone: The read terminates 3 residues ahead of where the CDR3 ends, so the germline J gene completes it. The chain joins TRBV7-9 to TRBJ1-6; D gene ambiguous. V shed 1 base and J shed 0 bases, with 4 bases lying between them. CDR3 length: 15 residues. In germline, CDR1 is SEHNR, CDR2 FQNEAQ (reference sequence). The CDR3 bases that were read are TGTGCCAGCAGCTTAGACAGCTCCTATAATTCACCC. The encoded protein is CASSLDSSYNSP. The entire CDR3 protein reads CASSLDSSYNSPLHF.